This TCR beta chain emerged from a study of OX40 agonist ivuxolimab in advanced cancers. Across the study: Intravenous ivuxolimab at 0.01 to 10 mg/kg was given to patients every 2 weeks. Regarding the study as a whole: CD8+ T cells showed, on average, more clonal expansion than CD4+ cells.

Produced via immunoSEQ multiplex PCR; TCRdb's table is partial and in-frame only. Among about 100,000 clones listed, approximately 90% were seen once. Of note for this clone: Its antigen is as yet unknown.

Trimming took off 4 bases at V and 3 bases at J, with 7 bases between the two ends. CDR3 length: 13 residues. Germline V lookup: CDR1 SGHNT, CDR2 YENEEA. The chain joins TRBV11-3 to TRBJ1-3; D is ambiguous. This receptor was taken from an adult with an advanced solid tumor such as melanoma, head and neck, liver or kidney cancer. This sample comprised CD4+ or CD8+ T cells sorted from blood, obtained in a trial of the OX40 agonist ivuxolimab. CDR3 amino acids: CASSSLRGNTIYF. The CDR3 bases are TGTGCCAGCAGCTCACTACGTGGAAACACCATATATTTT.